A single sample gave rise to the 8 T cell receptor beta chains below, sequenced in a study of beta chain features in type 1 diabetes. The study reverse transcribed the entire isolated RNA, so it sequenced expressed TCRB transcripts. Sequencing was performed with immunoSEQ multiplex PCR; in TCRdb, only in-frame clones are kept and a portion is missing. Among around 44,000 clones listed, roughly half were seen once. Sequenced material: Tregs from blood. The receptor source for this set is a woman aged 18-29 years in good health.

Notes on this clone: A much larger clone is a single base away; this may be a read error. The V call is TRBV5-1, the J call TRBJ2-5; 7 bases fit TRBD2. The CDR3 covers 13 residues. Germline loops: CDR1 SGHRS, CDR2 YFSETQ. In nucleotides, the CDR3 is TGCGCCAGCAGCTTGCCGGGAGGAGAGGCCCAGTACTTC. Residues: CASSLPGGEAQYF.

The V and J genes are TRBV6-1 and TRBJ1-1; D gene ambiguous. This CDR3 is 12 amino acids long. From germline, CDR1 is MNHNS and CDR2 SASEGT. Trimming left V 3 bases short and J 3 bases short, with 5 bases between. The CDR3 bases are TGTGCCAGCAGTGACAGTTACACTGAAGCTTTCTTT. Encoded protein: CASSDSYTEAFF.

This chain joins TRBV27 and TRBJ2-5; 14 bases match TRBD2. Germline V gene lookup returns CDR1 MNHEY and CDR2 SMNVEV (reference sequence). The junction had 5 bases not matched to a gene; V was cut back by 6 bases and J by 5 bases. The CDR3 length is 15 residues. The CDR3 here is CASSGTSGSQETQYF. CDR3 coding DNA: TGTGCCAGCAGCGGGACTAGCGGGAGTCAGGAGACCCAGTACTTC.

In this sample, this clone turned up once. CDR3 bases: TGTGCCAGTAGTATTGGAGCGGGACTCTGGAACACCGGGGAGCTGTTTTTT. It translates to CASSIGAGLWNTGELFF. The chain links TRBV19 to TRBJ2-2, with 7 bases fitting TRBD2. V shed 3 bases, J shed 1 base, and the junction held 8 bases outside the gene matches. From germline, CDR1 is LNHDA and CDR2 SQIVND (reference sequence). CDR3 length equals 17 residues. The full variable domain, in which reference TRBV19 and TRBJ2-2 provide the parts outside the CDR3, is DGGITQSPKYLFRKEGQNVTLSCEQNLNHDAMYWYRQDPGQGLRLIYYSQIVNDFQKGDIAEGYSVSREKKESFPLTVTSAQKNPTAFYLCASSIGAGLWNTGELFFGEGSRLTVL.

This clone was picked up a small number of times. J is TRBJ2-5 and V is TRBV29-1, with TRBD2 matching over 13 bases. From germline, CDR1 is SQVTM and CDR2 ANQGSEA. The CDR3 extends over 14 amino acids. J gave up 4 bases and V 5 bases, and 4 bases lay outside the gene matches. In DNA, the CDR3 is TGCAGCGTTCCACTAGCGGGAGGGCGAGAGACCCAGTACTTC. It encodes CSVPLAGGRETQYF.

The CDR3, as DNA: TGTGCCAGCAGCGGGACTAGCGGGAGGGCCTACAATGAGCAGTTCTTC. Its translation: CASSGTSGRAYNEQFF. The chain combines TRBV9 with TRBJ2-1; 15 nucleotides line up with TRBD2. The junction had 0 bases not matched to a gene; V was cut back by 3 bases and J by 2 bases. The CDR3 covers 16 residues. Looked up from germline, CDR1 is SGDLS and CDR2 is YYNGEE.

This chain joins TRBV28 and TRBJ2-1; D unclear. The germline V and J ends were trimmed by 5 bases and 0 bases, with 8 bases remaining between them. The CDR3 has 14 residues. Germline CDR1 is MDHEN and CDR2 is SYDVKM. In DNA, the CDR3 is TGTGCCAGCAGTAAACCAGACTCCTACAATGAGCAGTTCTTC. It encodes CASSKPDSYNEQFF. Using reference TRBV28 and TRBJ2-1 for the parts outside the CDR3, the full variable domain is DVKVTQSSRYLVKRTGEKVFLECVQDMDHENMFWYRQDPGLGLRLIYFSYDVKMKEKGDIPEGYSVSREKKERFSLILESASTNQTSMYLCASSKPDSYNEQFFGPGTRLTVL.

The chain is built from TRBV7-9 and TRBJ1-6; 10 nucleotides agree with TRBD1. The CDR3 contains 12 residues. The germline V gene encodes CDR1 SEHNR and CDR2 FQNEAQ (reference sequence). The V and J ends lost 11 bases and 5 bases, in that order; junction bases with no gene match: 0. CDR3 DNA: TGTGCCGGACAGGGGGATAATTCACCCCTCCACTTT. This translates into CAGQGDNSPLHF.